A single sample is the source of the 22 T cell receptor beta chains below, sequenced in a study of T cells in localized non-small cell lung cancer. Clones were sequenced by immunoSEQ multiplex PCR, and TCRdb holds only the in-frame ones, with some missing. The sample shows some 64,000 clones, roughly nine tenths of them seen only once. The material sequenced was peripheral blood, taken before any cancer treatment. The source of these receptors is a woman aged 40 to 75 with stage I lung adenocarcinoma.

V and J are TRBV6-1 and TRBJ2-2; 9 nucleotides line up with TRBD1. Germline trimming cut 4 bases from V and 6 bases from J; bases unmatched to any gene: 9. This CDR3 has 16 residues. Germline V gives CDR1 MNHNS, CDR2 SASEGT. The CDR3 nucleotides are TGTGCCAGCAGTGCCGGCGGGACAGGGAATCCCGGGGAGCTGTTTTTT. This codes for CASSAGGTGNPGELFF.

The V gene is TRBV4-3, the J gene TRBJ2-7, with TRBD1 matching 8 bases. The CDR3 is made up of 15 amino acids. V trimming: 0 bases; J trimming: 3 bases; junction bases outside the gene matches: 4. Germline V gives CDR1 LGHNA, CDR2 YSLEER. Here the CDR3 DNA reads TGCGCCAGCAGCCAAGAAGTTACAGGGGGCTACGAGCAGTACTTC. Translated, it gives CASSQEVTGGYEQYF.

The gene calls are TRBV19 and TRBJ2-1; D is possibly TRBD1 or TRBD2 (7 bases each). Germline V gives CDR1 LNHDA, CDR2 SQIVND (reference sequence). The CDR3 loop spans 15 amino acids. With 6 bases removed from V and 4 bases from J, the gap between germline ends came to 16 bases. CDR3 in amino acids: CASRQGRGGYNEQFF. The CDR3, as DNA: TGTGCCAGTAGACAGGGCAGGGGGGGATACAATGAGCAGTTCTTC.

The rearrangement links TRBV29-1 to TRBJ1-1; no reliable D call. V was shortened by 5 bases and J by 0 bases, with 10 bases between the two germline ends. This CDR3 has 13 amino acids. CDR1 is SQVTM and CDR2 is ANQGSEA in the germline V gene. CDR3 in amino acids: CSVQVSLNTEAFF. The CDR3 bases are TGCAGCGTTCAGGTCAGCTTGAACACTGAAGCTTTCTTT.

This rearrangement joins TRBV9 to TRBJ2-2; tentatively, D is TRBD2 (6 bases). Deletions cut 0 bases from V and 6 bases from J, with 12 bases between. From germline, CDR1 is SGDLS and CDR2 YYNGEE. The CDR3 has 15 residues. The DNA for the CDR3 is TGTGCCAGCAGCGTAGCGGAGGGAAGGGCCGGGGAGCTGTTTTTT. It translates to CASSVAEGRAGELFF.

J is TRBJ1-2 and V is TRBV6-1, with a weak D call TRBD1 (6 bases). Trimming removed 2 bases from V and 6 bases from J, with 13 bases in between. This CDR3 region has 14 residues. Looked up from germline, CDR1 is MNHNS and CDR2 is SASEGT. This chain's CDR3 is CASSERGGSDGYTF. CDR3 DNA: TGTGCCAGCAGTGAACGCGGGGGCAGTGATGGCTACACCTTC.

This clone was seen just once. The chain combines TRBV7-2 with TRBJ2-5, with D tentatively TRBD2 (6 bases). V was pared by 3 bases and J by 1 base, with 15 bases between. CDR1 and CDR2 (germline): SGHTA, FQGNSA. The CDR3 totals 16 residues. In DNA form, the CDR3 reads TGTGCCAGCAGCTTTTGGGGGAGGACTCTCCAAGAGACCCAGTACTTC. Its translation: CASSFWGRTLQETQYF.

V usage is TRBV2 and J usage is TRBJ1-5; D possibly corresponds to TRBD1 (6 bases). CDR1 is SNHLY, CDR2 FYNNEI, per germline. The V end lost 2 bases, the J end lost 4 bases, and 12 bases lay between the germline ends. The CDR3 is 15 amino acids. The CDR3 protein is CASSERQQGNQPQHF. In DNA, the CDR3 is TGTGCCAGCAGTGAAAGGCAACAGGGTAATCAGCCCCAGCATTTT.

This rearrangement joins TRBV6-1 to TRBJ1-5; D is ambiguous. V was cut by 6 bases and J by 1 base, with 10 bases left in between. Germline CDR1 MNHNS, CDR2 SASEGT. The CDR3 has 14 amino acids. CDR3 coding DNA: TGTGCCAGCAGGCCTGCCATCAGCAATCAGCCCCAGCATTTT. It yields the protein CASRPAISNQPQHF.

This clone appeared once. V and J are TRBV11-2 and TRBJ1-1; possibly TRBD1 for D (5 bases). Trimming left V 7 bases short and J 0 bases short, with 12 bases between. There are 14 residues in the CDR3. CDR1 and CDR2 from the germline V gene are SGHAT and FQNNGV. The CDR3 here is CASTPGVMNTEAFF. In DNA form, the CDR3 reads TGTGCCAGCACCCCGGGGGTAATGAACACTGAAGCTTTCTTT.

V is TRBV9 and J is TRBJ2-2, with 7 bases matching TRBD1. CDR3 length: 17 residues. Germline assignment: CDR1 SGDLS and CDR2 YYNGEE. After removal of 0 bases from V and 6 bases from J, the junction contained 11 bases not matched to a gene. In DNA form, the CDR3 reads TGTGCCAGCAGCGTAGCGGGGAAGAGACAGGGCTCCGGGGAGCTGTTTTTT. It is translated as CASSVAGKRQGSGELFF.

This chain links TRBV5-4 with TRBJ2-1, with 7 bases fitting TRBD1. V lost 2 bases and J lost 8; bases outside the gene matches: 10. The CDR3 has 15 residues. Germline-derived CDR1 and CDR2 are SGHNT and YYREEE (reference sequence). CDR3 in DNA: TGTGCCAGCAGCTTTCGGCAGGGGGAAAGCTATGAGCAGTTCTTC. This translates into CASSFRQGESYEQFF.

The chain employs TRBV5-1 and TRBJ1-2; TRBD1 matches at 9 bases. J lost 5 bases, V lost 4 bases, and 9 bases had no gene match. This CDR3 comprises 15 residues. Germline V gene sequence: CDR1 SGHRS, CDR2 YFSETQ. This CDR3 is CASSVTGGRGYGYTF. CDR3 coding DNA: TGCGCCAGCAGCGTTACAGGGGGCCGAGGGTATGGCTACACCTTC.

The chain employs TRBV7-2 and TRBJ2-3; 12 bases match TRBD2. The germline CDR1 and CDR2 sequences are SGHTA and FQGNSA. There are 16 residues in the CDR3. J was trimmed by 5 bases and V by 5 bases; bases with no gene match: 8. In nucleotides, the CDR3 is TGTGCCAGCAGCAACCTAGCGGGGGGGCTGGGAGATACGCAGTATTTT. Translation gives CASSNLAGGLGDTQYF.

J is TRBJ2-7 and V is TRBV19; tentative D call: TRBD2 (6 bases). The CDR3 is 15 amino acids. V lost 2 bases and J 3 bases, leaving 14 bases between the germline ends. Germline CDR1 LNHDA, CDR2 SQIVND (reference sequence). The CDR3 sequence: CASSIRGSGDYEQYF. In nucleotides, the CDR3 is TGTGCCAGTAGTATACGTGGTAGCGGAGACTACGAGCAGTACTTC.

CDR3 sequence (DNA): TGTGCCAGCAGCGCCGCCTCCCTGGGGAACTATGGCTACACCTTC. Protein: CASSAASLGNYGYTF. The rearrangement links TRBV9 to TRBJ1-2, with D unclear. The CDR3 loop spans 15 amino acids. The V end was cut by 3 bases, the J end by 2 bases, with 14 bases between. Germline V gene data show CDR1 as SGDLS and CDR2 as YYNGEE.

The J gene is TRBJ1-4, the V gene TRBV7-6; tentative D call: TRBD1 (5 bases). V lost 0 bases, J lost 6 bases, and 8 bases lay in between. This CDR3 has 14 residues. The germline gives CDR1 SGHVS, CDR2 FNYEAQ. The CDR3 loop is CASSLAWGDEKLFF. In nucleotides, the CDR3 is TGTGCCAGCAGCTTAGCCTGGGGGGATGAAAAACTGTTTTTT.

The chain has TRBV5-5 and TRBJ1-5; weak D call: TRBD1 (5 bases). The CDR3 runs to 14 residues. Germline CDR1 SGHKS, CDR2 YYEKEE (reference sequence). V was shortened by 0 bases and J by 3 bases, with 7 bases between the two germline ends. CDR3 coding DNA: TGTGCCAGCAGCTTGGTAGGGGCCAATCAGCCCCAGCATTTT. Translation gives CASSLVGANQPQHF. The full variable domain, in which reference TRBV5-5 and TRBJ1-5 provide the parts outside the CDR3, is DAGVTQSPTHLIKTRGQQVTLRCSPISGHKSVSWYQQVLGQGPQFIFQYYEKEERGRGNFPDRFSARQFPNYSSELNVNALLLGDSALYLCASSLVGANQPQHFGDGTRLSIL.

This clone was seen once. The chain couples TRBV7-9 to TRBJ2-7, with D unclear. The V end lost 8 bases, the J end lost 2 bases, and 16 bases lay between the germline ends. This CDR3 has 14 amino acids. Germline V CDR1 and CDR2: SEHNR, FQNEAQ (reference sequence). CDR3 sequence: CASHGPEGPYEQYF. In DNA form, the CDR3 reads TGTGCCAGCCACGGTCCAGAAGGACCCTACGAGCAGTACTTC.

This clone was found a few times. This chain connects TRBV7-9 to TRBJ1-6; D unresolved. This CDR3 comprises 15 residues. Germline loops: CDR1 SEHNR, CDR2 FQNEAQ (reference sequence). V lost 5 bases and J 0 bases, leaving 8 bases between the germline ends. In DNA form, the CDR3 reads TGTGCCAGCAGCCACGGGAGCTCCTATAATTCACCCCTCCACTTT. The encoded protein is CASSHGSSYNSPLHF.

The chain has TRBV5-1 and TRBJ1-2; TRBD1 agrees at 8 bases. Germline CDR1 and CDR2: SGHRS and YFSETQ. Unmatched junction bases numbered 5, after V lost 0 bases and J lost 1 base. This CDR3 has 16 amino acids. This CDR3 reads CASSLVTGVYNYGYTF. The DNA of the CDR3 is TGCGCCAGCAGCTTGGTGACAGGGGTATATAACTATGGCTACACCTTC.

This rearrangement joins TRBV11-2 to TRBJ1-5; D not certain. Per germline, CDR1 SGHAT and CDR2 FQNNGV. This CDR3 contains 13 residues. Trimming removed 2 bases from V and 6 bases from J, with 8 bases in between. CDR3 amino acids: CASSLQQTQPQHF. CDR3 sequence (DNA): TGTGCCAGCAGCTTACAGCAGACTCAGCCCCAGCATTTT. Drawing the rest from reference TRBV11-2 and TRBJ1-5, the complete variable domain is EAGVAQSPRYKIIEKRQSVAFWCNPISGHATLYWYQQILGQGPKLLIQFQNNGVVDDSQLPKDRFSAERLKGVDSTLKIQPAKLEDSAVYLCASSLQQTQPQHFGDGTRLSIL.